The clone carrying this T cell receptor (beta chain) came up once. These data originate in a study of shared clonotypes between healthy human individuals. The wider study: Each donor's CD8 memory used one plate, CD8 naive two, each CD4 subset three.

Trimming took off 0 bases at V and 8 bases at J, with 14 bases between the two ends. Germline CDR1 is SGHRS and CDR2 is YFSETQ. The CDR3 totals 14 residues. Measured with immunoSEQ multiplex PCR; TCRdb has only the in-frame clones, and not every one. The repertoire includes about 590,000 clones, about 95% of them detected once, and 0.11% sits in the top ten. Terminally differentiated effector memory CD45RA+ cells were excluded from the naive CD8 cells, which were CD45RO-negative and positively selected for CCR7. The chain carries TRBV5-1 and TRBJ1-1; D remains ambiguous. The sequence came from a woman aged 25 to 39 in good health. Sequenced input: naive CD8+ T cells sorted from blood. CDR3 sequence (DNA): TGCGCCAGCAGCTTGGACCTCGGGCGTTCAGAAGCTTTCTTT. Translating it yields CASSLDLGRSEAFF.